Listed here are 13 T cell receptor beta chains from one sample, sequenced in a study of breast tumors, draining lymph nodes, adjacent tissues. Axillary draining lymph nodes of breast cancer patients supplied the node samples. TCRdb recomputed calls from the multiplex PCR reads with MiXCR, one row per CDR3 protein. This sample carries fewer than 300,000 distinct CDR3 sequences, less than 40% of them seen once, and the ten largest clones take around 1.4%. Material: axillary lymph node tissue. These receptors were taken from a female donor with breast cancer. Some clones in this sample may be carry-over from other donors' samples.

This clonotype was counted at least ten times. J is TRBJ2-5 and V is TRBV6-1; 7 bases match TRBD2. The V and J ends lost 3 bases and 5 bases, in that order; junction bases with no gene match: 6. The germline gives CDR1 MNHNS, CDR2 SASEGT. The CDR3 runs to 14 residues. In DNA form, the CDR3 reads TGTGCCAGCAGTGAGTTCGGGGGGAGGGAGACCCAGTACTTC. The encoded protein is CASSEFGGRETQYF.

The chain carries TRBV12-3 or TRBV12-4 and TRBJ1-1; D might be TRBD1 (5 bases). The CDR3 length is 14 residues. Trimming took 6 bases from V and 2 from J, leaving 13 bases between them. DNA of the CDR3: TGTGCCAGCAGCCGACGGGGGGAAAACACTGAAGCTTTCTTT. This gives the protein CASSRRGENTEAFF.

This clonotype was detected a few times. A junction end diverges from the germline sequence, so it may reflect a read error. V gene TRBV28 combines with J gene TRBJ2-7, with TRBD2 as a possible D gene (7 bases). CDR1 is MDHEN, CDR2 SYDVKM, per germline. The CDR3 runs to 15 residues. The CDR3 loop is CASSSPGGRAYEQHF. The CDR3 DNA is TGTGCCAGCAGTTCTCCGGGGGGCAGAGCCTACGAGCAGCACTTC.

In its sample, this clonotype was seen a few times. A much larger clone sits a single nucleotide away, making a read error possible. The rearrangement uses TRBV20-1 and TRBJ2-7; 12 bases line up with TRBD2. The CDR3 loop spans 14 amino acids. Per the germline V gene, CDR1 is DFQATT and CDR2 is SNEGSKA (reference sequence). V lost 6 bases to trimming and J lost 3 bases; unmatched junction nucleotides: 6. CDR3 nucleotides: TGCAGTGCACCGACTAGCGGGGGATACTACGAGCAGTACTTC. It is translated as CSAPTSGGYYEQYF.

The V and J genes are TRBV18 and TRBJ1-1; TRBD1 might be the D (5 bases). In germline, CDR1 is KGHSH, CDR2 LQKENI. The V end lost 4 bases, the J end lost 8 bases, and 17 bases lay between the germline ends. The CDR3 length is 14 residues. The CDR3 DNA reads as TGTGCCAGCTCACTACGGGACGGAGTAGCAGAAGCTTTCTTT. Translated: CASSLRDGVAEAFF.

Many counts were recorded for this clonotype. The chain couples TRBV19 to TRBJ2-7; no clear D. V lost 3 bases to trimming and J lost 2 bases, with 8 bases between them. Germline CDR1 LNHDA, CDR2 SQIVND (reference sequence). The length of the CDR3 is 13 residues. The CDR3 DNA reads as TGTGCCAGTAGTATCGGACGGGCCTACGAGCAGTACTTC. As protein: CASSIGRAYEQYF.

There are many counts of this clonotype. The chain employs TRBV20-1 and TRBJ1-5; 9 bases line up with TRBD1. CDR3 length: 16 amino acids. After removal of 3 bases from V and 1 base from J, the junction contained 7 bases not matched to a gene. CDR1 DFQATT and CDR2 SNEGSKA come from the germline V gene (reference sequence). DNA for the CDR3: TGCAGTGCTAGTCATTTACAGGGGGCAAGCAATCAGCCCCAGCATTTT. Translation: CSASHLQGASNQPQHF.

At least ten counts were recorded for this clonotype. The J gene is TRBJ1-2, the V gene TRBV4-3, with D maybe TRBD1 (6 bases). The CDR3 consists of 13 residues. In germline, CDR1 is LGHNA, CDR2 YSLEER. V was clipped by 2 bases and J by 5 bases, with 9 bases between them. The CDR3 DNA is TGCGCCAGCAGCCAAATAGGGGGGTATGGCTACACCTTC. Amino acid sequence: CASSQIGGYGYTF.

Details on this clonotype: With a much larger clone just one base away, this may be a read error. The J gene is TRBJ1-2, the V gene TRBV3-1; D remains ambiguous. From germline, CDR1 is LGHDT and CDR2 YNNKEL (reference sequence). The CDR3 contains 12 residues. In nucleotides, the CDR3 is TGTACCAGCAGCCAACGGGTCTATGGCTACACCTTC. Protein product: CTSSQRVYGYTF. Full variable domain (outside the CDR3, taken from reference TRBV3-1 and TRBJ1-2): DTAVSQTPKYLVTQMGNDKSIKCEQNLGHDTMYWYKQDSKKFLKIMFSYNNKELIINETVPNRFSPKSPDKAHLNLHINSLELGDSAVYFCTSSQRVYGYTFGSGTRLTVV.

With regard to this clonotype: This may arise from a read error, as a much more abundant clone is one base away. J is TRBJ2-1 and V is TRBV11-3, with 7 bases identical to TRBD2. Germline assignment: CDR1 SGHNT and CDR2 YENEEA. The CDR3 has 12 amino acids. The chain's CDR3 is CASGTNYNAQFF. The DNA of the CDR3 is TGTGCCAGCGGGACTAACTACAATGCGCAGTTCTTC.

This clonotype was counted ten times or more. This rearrangement joins TRBV12-3 or TRBV12-4 to TRBJ1-5, with 7 bases that match TRBD1. Trimming cost V 6 bases and J 0 bases; bases outside gene matches: 5. This CDR3 contains 15 residues. CDR3 in DNA: TGTGCCAGCAGATCGGGACAGTATAGCAATCAGCCCCAGCATTTT. Its translation is CASRSGQYSNQPQHF.

This clonotype appeared a single time. A much more abundant neighbour one base away suggests this may be a read error. The chain recombines TRBV5-5 with TRBJ2-7, with D unclear. CDR3 size: 15 residues. Germline values: CDR1 SGHKS, CDR2 YYEKEE (reference sequence). CDR3 in amino acids: CASSLAPHSSYERYF. The DNA of the CDR3 is TGTGCCAGCAGCTTGGCCCCCCACAGCTCCTACGAGCGGTACTTC.

This clonotype was found many times. V gene TRBV30 combines with J gene TRBJ1-2, with 11 bases aligning to TRBD1. The CDR3 is made up of 14 amino acids. The V gene's germline CDR1 is GTSNPN and CDR2 SVGIG (reference sequence). V lost 0 bases to trimming and J lost 4 bases; unmatched junction nucleotides: 1. The CDR3 protein is CAWSVGQGVYGYTF. CDR3 nucleotides: TGTGCCTGGAGTGTGGGACAGGGGGTCTATGGCTACACCTTC. Full variable domain (remainder filled in from reference TRBV30 and TRBJ1-2): SQTIHQWPATLVQPVGSPLSLECTVEGTSNPNLYWYRQAAGRGLQLLFYSVGIGQISSEVPQNLSASRPQDRQFILSSKKLLLSDSGFYLCAWSVGQGVYGYTFGSGTRLTVV.